This T cell receptor (beta chain) was captured by sequencing in a study of PD-L1 blockade in urothelial cancer. Profiled with immunoSEQ multiplex PCR; TCRdb holds only in-frame clones, not every one. The sample includes fewer than 75,000 clones, less than 90% of them seen just once. This CDR3 has 14 residues. Germline CDR1 SGDLS, CDR2 YYNGEE. The V gene lost 0 bases and the J gene lost 0 bases, with 7 bases spanning the gap. The rearrangement joins TRBV9 to TRBJ2-7, with D maybe TRBD2 (5 bases). This sequence originates from a man in his 70s with urothelial cancer. Source: PBMCs, taken around atezolizumab (anti-PD-L1) treatment. The CDR3 nucleotides read TGTGCCAGCAGCGTAGGTAGCGACTCCTACGAGCAGTACTTC. Protein product: CASSVGSDSYEQYF.